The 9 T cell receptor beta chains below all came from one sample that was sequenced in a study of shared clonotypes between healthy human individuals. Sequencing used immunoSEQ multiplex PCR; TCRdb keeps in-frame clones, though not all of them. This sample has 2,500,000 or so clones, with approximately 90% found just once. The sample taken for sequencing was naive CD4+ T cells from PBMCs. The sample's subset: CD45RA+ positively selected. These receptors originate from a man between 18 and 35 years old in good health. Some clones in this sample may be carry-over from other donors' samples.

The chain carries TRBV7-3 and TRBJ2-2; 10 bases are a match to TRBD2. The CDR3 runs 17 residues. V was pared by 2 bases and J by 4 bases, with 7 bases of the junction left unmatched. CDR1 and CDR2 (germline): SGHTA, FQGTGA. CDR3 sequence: CASSLLSGRAGTGELFF. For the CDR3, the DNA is TGTGCCAGCAGCTTATTGAGCGGGAGGGCCGGCACCGGGGAGCTGTTTTTT.

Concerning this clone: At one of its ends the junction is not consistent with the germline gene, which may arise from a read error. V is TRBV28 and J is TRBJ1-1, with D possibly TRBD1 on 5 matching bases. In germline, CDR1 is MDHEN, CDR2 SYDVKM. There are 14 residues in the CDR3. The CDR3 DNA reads TGTGCCAGCAGTTTATGGGGGGTGAACGCTGAAGCTTTCTTT. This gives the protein CASSLWGVNAEAFF.

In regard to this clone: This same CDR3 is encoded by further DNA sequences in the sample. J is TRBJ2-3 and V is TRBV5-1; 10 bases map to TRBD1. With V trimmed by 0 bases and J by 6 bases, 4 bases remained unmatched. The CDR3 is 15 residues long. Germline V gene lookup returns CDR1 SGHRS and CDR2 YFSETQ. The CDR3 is CASSLAGQGIDTQYF. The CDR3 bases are TGCGCCAGCAGCTTGGCGGGACAGGGGATTGATACGCAGTATTTT.

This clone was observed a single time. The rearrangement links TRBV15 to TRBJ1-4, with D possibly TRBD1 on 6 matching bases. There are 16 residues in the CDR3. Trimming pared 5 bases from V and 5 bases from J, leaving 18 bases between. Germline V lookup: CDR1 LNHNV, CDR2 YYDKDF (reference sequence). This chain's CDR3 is CATSRLGGGPNEKLFF. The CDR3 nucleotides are TGTGCCACCAGCCGACTCGGCGGGGGGCCCAATGAAAAACTGTTTTTT. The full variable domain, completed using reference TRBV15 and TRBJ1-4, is DAMVIQNPRYQVTQFGKPVTLSCSQTLNHNVMYWYQQKSSQAPKLLFHYYDKDFNNEADTPDNFQSRRPNTSFCFLDIRSPGLGDTAMYLCATSRLGGGPNEKLFFGSGTQLSVL.

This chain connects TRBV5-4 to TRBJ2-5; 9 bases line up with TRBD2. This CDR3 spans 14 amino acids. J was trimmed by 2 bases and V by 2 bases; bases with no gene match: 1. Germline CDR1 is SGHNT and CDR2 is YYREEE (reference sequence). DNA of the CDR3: TGTGCCAGCAGCTTTAGCGGGAGTCAAGAGACCCAGTACTTC. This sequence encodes CASSFSGSQETQYF.

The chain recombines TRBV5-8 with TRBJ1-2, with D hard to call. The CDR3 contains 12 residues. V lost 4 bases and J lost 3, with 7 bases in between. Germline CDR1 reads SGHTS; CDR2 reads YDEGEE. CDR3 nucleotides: TGTGCCAGCAGCCCAGGATACTATGGCTACACCTTC. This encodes CASSPGYYGYTF. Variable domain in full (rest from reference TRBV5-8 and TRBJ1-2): EAGVTQSPTHLIKTRGQQATLRCSPISGHTSVYWYQQALGLGLQFLLWYDEGEERNRGNFPPRFSGRQFPNYSSELNVNALELEDSALYLCASSPGYYGYTFGSGTRLTVV.

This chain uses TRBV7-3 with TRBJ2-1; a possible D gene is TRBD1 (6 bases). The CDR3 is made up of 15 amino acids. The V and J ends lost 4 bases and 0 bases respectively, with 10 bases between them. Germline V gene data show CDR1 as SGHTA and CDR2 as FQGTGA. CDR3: CASSSGTSSYNEQFF. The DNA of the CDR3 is TGTGCCAGCAGCTCCGGGACAAGCTCCTACAATGAGCAGTTCTTC.

The CDR3 here is CASSWPRGFGTGELFF. CDR3 nucleotide sequence: TGTGCCAGCAGCTGGCCCAGGGGGTTCGGCACCGGGGAGCTGTTTTTT. The chain recombines TRBV7-9 with TRBJ2-2; TRBD1 matches 7 bases. The CDR3 runs to 16 residues. The trim removed 4 bases at V and 4 bases at J, leaving 9 bases unmatched. Germline V lookup: CDR1 SEHNR, CDR2 FQNEAQ (reference sequence).

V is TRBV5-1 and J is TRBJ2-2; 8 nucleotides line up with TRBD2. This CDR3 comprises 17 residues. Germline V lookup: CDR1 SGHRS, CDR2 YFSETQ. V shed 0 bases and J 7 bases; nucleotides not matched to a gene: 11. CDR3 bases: TGCGCCAGCAGCTTGGCCCGACTCCCGGGGGGGAACGGGGAGCTGTTTTTT. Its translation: CASSLARLPGGNGELFF.